This T cell receptor beta chain was found in a study of identical twins. TCRdb ran MiXCR on the 5' RACE reads and lists one entry per CDR3 protein. The data show roughly 500,000 distinct CDR3 sequences, with 22% seen just once and under 0.95% held by the top ten. Germline CDR1 reads MNHEY; CDR2 reads SVGAGI. The CDR3 sequence is 15 residues long. Trimming took off 2 bases at V and 2 bases at J, with 12 bases between the two ends. This clonotype was seen a few times. This same sample was also part of a study on T cells expressing NK-cell markers.

The sequence derives from a young woman in good health. The sequencing sample was made of CD4+ T cells sorted from blood. The V and J genes are TRBV6-5 and TRBJ1-1; tentative D call: TRBD1 (5 bases). The DNA of the CDR3 is TGTGCCAGCAGTTACGATGCCAGGGTCAACACTGAAGCTTTCTTT. It translates to CASSYDARVNTEAFF.